What follows are 30 T cell receptor beta chains derived from one specimen sequenced in a study of blood T cell repertoires in COVID-19. Using immunoSEQ multiplex PCR, the repertoire was profiled, and TCRdb retains in-frame clones only, with some absent. The sample yields 200,000 or so clones, about 89% seen once. Sequenced: peripheral blood. The origin of the receptors is a man aged 55 to 70 who had recovered from COVID-19.

The chain has TRBV28 and TRBJ2-7; 7 bases line up with TRBD2. Germline V gene data show CDR1 as MDHEN and CDR2 as SYDVKM. The junction had 9 bases not matched to a gene; V was cut back by 7 bases and J by 0 bases. The CDR3 runs 15 residues. The CDR3 region has the DNA TGTGCCAGCACCTGGGGGGGAGGGCTCTCCTACGAGCAGTACTTC. It specifies CASTWGGGLSYEQYF.

This clone was counted only a few times. The rearrangement uses TRBV11-2 and TRBJ1-5; no firm D call. The V gene lost 0 bases and the J gene lost 5 bases, with 5 bases spanning the gap. Germline CDR1 is SGHAT and CDR2 is FQNNGV. The CDR3 spans 13 residues. CDR3 residues: CASSLEVDQPQHF. CDR3 bases: TGTGCCAGCAGCTTAGAGGTAGATCAGCCCCAGCATTTT.

The V call is TRBV3-1 (or the pseudogene TRBV3-2), the J call TRBJ2-3; 11 nucleotides align to TRBD2. Germline V lookup: CDR1 LGHDT, CDR2 YNNKEL (reference sequence). The CDR3 is made up of 16 amino acids. V shed 3 bases, J shed 7 bases, and the junction held 9 bases outside the gene matches. The CDR3: CASSHDSGLAANTQYF. CDR3 nucleotides: TGTGCCAGCAGCCACGATTCGGGACTAGCGGCTAATACGCAGTATTTT.

Written as DNA, the CDR3 is TGTGCCAGCAGCTTGGGGACACCAGGGGATACGCAGTATTTT. It specifies CASSLGTPGDTQYF. The chain uses TRBV5-4 and TRBJ2-3; a possible D gene is TRBD1 (5 bases). Trimming took off 0 bases at V and 6 bases at J, with 11 bases between the two ends. The CDR3 length is 14 residues. Germline V lookup: CDR1 SGHNT, CDR2 YYREEE (reference sequence).

This chain uses TRBV7-6 with TRBJ2-3; D possibly corresponds to TRBD1 (6 bases). CDR3 length equals 15 residues. Germline assignment: CDR1 SGHVS and CDR2 FNYEAQ. V was pared by 2 bases and J by 2 bases, with 11 bases between. CDR3: CASSLRQGITDTQYF. The CDR3 DNA reads TGTGCCAGCAGCTTAAGGCAGGGGATCACAGATACGCAGTATTTT.

This chain links TRBV6-6 with TRBJ2-1, with D perhaps matching TRBD1 (6 bases). Trimming left V 7 bases short and J 0 bases short, with 16 bases between. The CDR3 is 16 residues long. The germline V gene has CDR1 MNHNY and CDR2 SVGAGI (reference sequence). CDR3 sequence: CASIGTGRSSYNEQFF. CDR3 DNA sequence: TGTGCCAGCATTGGCACAGGGAGAAGCTCCTACAATGAGCAGTTCTTC.

This chain uses TRBV10-3 with TRBJ1-1; 9 bases align to TRBD1. Germline values: CDR1 ENHRY, CDR2 SYGVKD. CDR3 length equals 15 residues. V lost 6 bases and J lost 7; bases outside the gene matches: 12. CDR3 region: CAIRDSTGGRVEAFF. The CDR3 DNA reads TGTGCCATCAGGGACTCGACAGGGGGAAGGGTTGAAGCTTTCTTT.

The gene calls are TRBV7-2 and TRBJ2-7; TRBD2 matches 10 bases. J gave up 6 bases and V 7 bases, and 12 bases lay outside the gene matches. CDR1 SGHTA and CDR2 FQGNSA come from the germline V gene. CDR3 length: 15 residues. The CDR3: CASTFFSGGSFEQYF. The CDR3 nucleotides are TGTGCCAGCACTTTTTTTAGCGGGGGGAGTTTCGAGCAGTACTTC.

This clone turned up a few times. This chain links TRBV5-1 with TRBJ2-2; a possible D gene is TRBD1 (6 bases). The length of the CDR3 is 15 residues. From germline, CDR1 is SGHRS and CDR2 YFSETQ. Trimming shortened V by 0 bases and J by 5 bases, and 11 bases separated the two germline ends. CDR3 nucleotides: TGCGCCAGCAGCTTGGCCCAGGGGTGGACCGGGGAGCTGTTTTTT. Its translation is CASSLAQGWTGELFF.

The V gene is TRBV27, the J gene TRBJ2-7; TRBD2 might be the D (5 bases). There are 13 residues in the CDR3. Trimming cost V 5 bases and J 2 bases, with 10 bases left between them. Germline CDR1 is MNHEY and CDR2 is SMNVEV (reference sequence). DNA for the CDR3: TGTGCCAGCAGTGCAGCGGACCCCTACGAGCAGTACTTC. Translating gives CASSAADPYEQYF.

This rearrangement joins TRBV9 to TRBJ2-1; a possible D gene is TRBD1 (5 bases). Germline CDR1 SGDLS, CDR2 YYNGEE. Trimming removed 4 bases from V and 4 bases from J, with 15 bases in between. This CDR3 comprises 15 residues. The CDR3 nucleotides are TGTGCCAGCAGCATCCCTGGACAATTATACAATGAGCAGTTCTTC. This translates into CASSIPGQLYNEQFF. Full variable domain (missing parts from reference TRBV9 and TRBJ2-1): DSGVTQTPKHLITATGQRVTLRCSPRSGDLSVYWYQQSLDQGLQFLIQYYNGEERAKGNILERFSAQQFPDLHSELNLSSLELGDSALYFCASSIPGQLYNEQFFGPGTRLTVL.

CDR3 sequence (DNA): TGCGCCAGCAGCCTTGGGGACAGGGCTTCAGAGACCCAGTACTTC. Translating it yields CASSLGDRASETQYF. The chain has TRBV4-1 and TRBJ2-5, with TRBD1 matching 9 bases. V lost 4 bases and J lost 4; bases outside the gene matches: 7. CDR1 is MGHRA and CDR2 is YSYEKL in the germline V gene. The CDR3 length is 15 residues.

The CDR3: CASLSSGANVLTF. DNA for the CDR3: TGTGCCAGCCTGAGCTCTGGGGCCAACGTCCTGACTTTC. The chain uses TRBV9 and TRBJ2-6; D is undetermined. V shed 7 bases and J shed 0 bases, with 5 bases lying between them. CDR1 is SGDLS, CDR2 YYNGEE, per germline. This CDR3 has 13 amino acids.

The J gene is TRBJ2-1, the V gene TRBV3-1 (or the pseudogene TRBV3-2); perhaps TRBD2 as D (6 bases). Germline CDR1 and CDR2: LGHDT and YNNKEL (reference sequence). V gave up 2 bases and J gave up 9 bases, with 14 bases separating them. The CDR3 extends over 14 amino acids. The DNA for the CDR3 is TGTGCCAGCAGCCAATACGGGGAGGTGGGTGAGCAGTTCTTC. Its protein is CASSQYGEVGEQFF.

This chain connects TRBV9 to TRBJ1-1; 8 nucleotides agree with TRBD1. The length of the CDR3 is 15 residues. Germline-derived CDR1 and CDR2 are SGDLS and YYNGEE. The V gene end was trimmed by 4 bases and the J gene end by 4 bases; junction bases not matched to a gene: 9. CDR3 sequence: CASSFPGTGSTEAFF. CDR3 bases: TGTGCCAGCAGCTTCCCCGGGACAGGTTCCACTGAAGCTTTCTTT.

V usage is TRBV10-3 and J usage is TRBJ1-1; D is ambiguous. The V end was cut by 7 bases, the J end by 14 bases, with 20 bases between. The CDR3 consists of 12 residues. Germline CDR1 ENHRY, CDR2 SYGVKD. CDR3 region: CAINLPPGQPFF. The CDR3 DNA follows: TGTGCCATCAATCTTCCCCCTGGGCAACCCTTCTTT.

The chain has TRBV29-1 and TRBJ1-3, with D perhaps TRBD1 (5 bases). The V end lost 8 bases, the J end lost 1 base, and 18 bases lay between the germline ends. The CDR3 is 15 residues long. CDR1 and CDR2 from the germline V gene are SQVTM and ANQGSEA. The CDR3 nucleotides read TGCAGCACGACGGGGGAACTGGGGTCTGGAAACACCATATATTTT. Translating it yields CSTTGELGSGNTIYF.

A remark on this clone: The same CDR3 is also encoded by other DNA sequences in this sample. V and J are TRBV18 and TRBJ1-1, with TRBD1 identical over 9 bases. V gave up 3 bases and J gave up 4 bases; unmatched junction bases: 3. The CDR3 contains 14 residues. The V gene's germline CDR1 is KGHSH and CDR2 LQKENI. This CDR3 reads CASSPTDRGTEAFF. The CDR3 nucleotides are TGTGCCAGCTCACCGACGGACAGGGGCACTGAAGCTTTCTTT.

The CDR3 reads CASRSWAGVSTDTQYF. The CDR3 region has the DNA TGTGCCAGCAGATCGTGGGCAGGGGTTAGCACAGATACGCAGTATTTT. The V gene is TRBV2, the J gene TRBJ2-3; a weak D match, TRBD1 (6 bases). Germline CDR1 and CDR2: SNHLY and FYNNEI. This CDR3 region has 16 residues. Trimming pared 6 bases from V and 0 bases from J, leaving 16 bases between.

This chain uses TRBV7-3 with TRBJ1-6; D is perhaps TRBD1 (5 bases). V lost 4 bases to trimming and J lost 7 bases, with 8 bases between them. The CDR3 contains 13 residues. Germline V gene data show CDR1 as SGHTA and CDR2 as FQGTGA. The CDR3 sequence is CASSYGGNSPLHF. The DNA for the CDR3 is TGTGCCAGCAGCTATGGGGGGAATTCACCCCTCCACTTT.

The V call is TRBV19, the J call TRBJ2-7; possible D gene TRBD2, 6 bases. There are 14 residues in the CDR3. The V end lost 9 bases, the J end lost 3 bases, and 18 bases lay between the germline ends. Germline CDR1 reads LNHDA; CDR2 reads SQIVND (reference sequence). The DNA for the CDR3 is TGTGCCAGCCAGGCGGGGATTTGGGGCTACGAGCAGTACTTC. It codes for CASQAGIWGYEQYF.

The chain combines TRBV19 with TRBJ2-5, with a tentative D call TRBD2 (6 bases). This CDR3 comprises 13 residues. V lost 4 bases and J lost 4, with 10 bases in between. Germline assignment: CDR1 LNHDA and CDR2 SQIVND (reference sequence). The CDR3 DNA reads as TGTGCCAGTAGTAGACCGGGACTAGAGACCCAGTACTTC. Its protein product is CASSRPGLETQYF.

The chain recombines TRBV19 with TRBJ2-7, with 9 bases matching TRBD1. Germline V lookup: CDR1 LNHDA, CDR2 SQIVND (reference sequence). Germline trimming cut 1 base from V and 3 bases from J; bases unmatched to any gene: 7. The length of the CDR3 is 16 residues. In DNA, the CDR3 is TGTGCCAGTAGTATAGGCGGACAGGGGTCCCTCTACGAGCAGTACTTC. Translation gives CASSIGGQGSLYEQYF.

This chain uses TRBV19 with TRBJ2-5; D gene uncertain. The CDR3 is 14 residues long. Per germline, CDR1 LNHDA and CDR2 SQIVND (reference sequence). Trimming pared 6 bases from V and 7 bases from J, leaving 18 bases between. CDR3 in amino acids: CASSPGQLVGTQYF. In DNA, the CDR3 is TGTGCCAGTAGCCCGGGTCAACTGGTGGGGACCCAGTACTTC.

The chain carries TRBV6-1 and TRBJ1-2, with D hard to call. Germline V gene lookup returns CDR1 MNHNS and CDR2 SASEGT. The CDR3 totals 12 residues. V shed 3 bases and J shed 4 bases, with 6 bases lying between them. The CDR3 sequence is CASSDRFYGYTF. The CDR3 DNA reads TGTGCCAGCAGTGACAGGTTCTATGGCTACACCTTC.

The chain is built from TRBV6-2 or TRBV6-3 and TRBJ2-2; 11 bases fit TRBD2. J was trimmed by 7 bases and V by 3 bases; bases with no gene match: 7. Germline loops: CDR1 MNHEY, CDR2 SVGEGT. This CDR3 has 16 residues. CDR3: CASSYVSGRADGELFF. In DNA form, the CDR3 reads TGTGCCAGCAGTTATGTTAGCGGGAGGGCCGACGGGGAGCTGTTTTTT.

The chain is built from TRBV28 and TRBJ1-6, with 7 bases that match TRBD1. Germline loops: CDR1 MDHEN, CDR2 SYDVKM. The V and J ends lost 4 bases and 3 bases, in that order; junction bases with no gene match: 0. The CDR3 loop spans 14 amino acids. The CDR3 nucleotides are TGTGCCAGCAGTTGGACAGGCTATAATTCACCCCTCCACTTT. Its translation: CASSWTGYNSPLHF.

The rearrangement links TRBV2 to TRBJ1-2, with 8 bases lining up with TRBD1. V lost 6 bases to trimming and J lost 8 bases; unmatched junction nucleotides: 5. The CDR3 runs 12 residues. CDR1 is SNHLY and CDR2 is FYNNEI in the germline V gene. CDR3 sequence reads: CASSGQGGGYTF. CDR3 DNA sequence: TGTGCCAGCAGCGGACAGGGAGGAGGCTACACCTTC.

CDR3 sequence reads: CASSPGQDKSSYEQYF. CDR3 nucleotide sequence: TGTGCCAGCTCACCGGGACAGGATAAAAGCTCCTACGAGCAGTACTTC. V gene TRBV18 combines with J gene TRBJ2-7; TRBD1 aligns across 8 bases. Unmatched junction bases numbered 7, after V lost 3 bases and J lost 0 bases. The germline gives CDR1 KGHSH, CDR2 LQKENI. This CDR3 has 16 amino acids.

The chain links TRBV29-1 to TRBJ1-6; possible D gene TRBD1, 5 bases. Trimming took off 6 bases at V and 9 bases at J, with 18 bases between the two ends. CDR1 SQVTM and CDR2 ANQGSEA come from the germline V gene. The CDR3 covers 14 residues. DNA of the CDR3: TGCAGCGTCCGAGGTGCGGGGGGTGGTTCACCCCTCCACTTT. Its translation: CSVRGAGGGSPLHF.